These T cell receptor beta chains were read from a single sample in a study of blood T cells in healthy people across ages. MiXCR, run by TCRdb on the 5' RACE reads, gives a single entry per CDR3 protein. The sample contains 700,000 to 1,000,000 distinct CDR3 sequences, approximately 44% of which appear only once. The specimen sequenced was blood. Receptors originate from a man aged 55 to 69 in good health. Both conserved end residues are part of each CDR3. The order of the fields is V gene, D gene, CDR3 protein. A D gene is named only where the DNA matches it firmly.

TRBV13 | TRBD1 | CASSKRTGKAGAEAFF
TRBV10-3 | - | CACGGSATETQYF
TRBV3-1 | TRBD2 | CASSLGLAGGGTQETQYF
TRBV6-2/TRBV6-3 | TRBD2 | CASSYPSGGPNSYNEQFF
TRBV7-8 | - | CASSLDRWGATGALFF
TRBV29-1 | - | CSVEATSTDTQYF
TRBV11-3 | - | CASSSGTKEKLFF
TRBV12-3/TRBV12-4 | - | CASRREDSIQYF
TRBV5-5 | TRBD2 | CASSGGLAGDSEQFF
TRBV6-6 | - | CASSYGTFQETQYF
TRBV6-1 | TRBD1 | CASRNRDRVYNEQFF
TRBV4-1 | - | CASSQGALRDTEAFF
TRBV20-1 | TRBD1 | CSVRQGVNEQFF
TRBV7-8 | - | CASSSVGKTQYF
TRBV18 | TRBD1 | CASSPRDRAGRQPQHF
TRBV7-2 | - | CASSPRGGPIQYF
TRBV20-1 | - | CSAREIGTERYQETQYF
TRBV20-1 | - | CSARGLTQVTQYF